This paragraph covers one T cell receptor beta chain sequence. The data are from a study of control samples from healthy donors and cancer patients. Profiling relied on immunoSEQ multiplex PCR, and the TCRdb table lists in-frame clones only, not all of them. The sample records about 150,000 clones, about 94% being singletons. Germline V gene data show CDR1 as SGHVS and CDR2 as FNYEAQ. CDR3 length equals 15 residues. The V and J ends lost 4 bases and 3 bases respectively, with 15 bases between them. Sequenced material: blood. The TCR comes from a man in his fifties in good health. The chain has TRBV7-6 and TRBJ2-5; maybe TRBD1 (7 bases). DNA of the CDR3: TGTGCCAGCAGCTCGGGACAGCCGGGGGAAGAGACCCAGTACTTC. It is translated as CASSSGQPGEETQYF.